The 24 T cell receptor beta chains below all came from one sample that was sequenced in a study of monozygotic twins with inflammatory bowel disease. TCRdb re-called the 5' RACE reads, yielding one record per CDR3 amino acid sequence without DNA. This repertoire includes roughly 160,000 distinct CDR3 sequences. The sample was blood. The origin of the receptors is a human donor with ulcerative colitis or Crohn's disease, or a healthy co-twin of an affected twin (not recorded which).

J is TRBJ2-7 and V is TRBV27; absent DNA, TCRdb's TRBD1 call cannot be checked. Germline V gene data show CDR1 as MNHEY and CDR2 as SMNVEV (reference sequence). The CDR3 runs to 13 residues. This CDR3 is CASSIGTGYEQYF.

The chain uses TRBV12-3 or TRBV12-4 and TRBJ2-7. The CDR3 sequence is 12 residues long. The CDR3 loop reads CASSLSRREQYF.

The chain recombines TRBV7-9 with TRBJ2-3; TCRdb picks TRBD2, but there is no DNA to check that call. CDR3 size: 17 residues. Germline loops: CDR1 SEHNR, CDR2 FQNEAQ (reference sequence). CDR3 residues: CASSDVGTSGLTDTQYF. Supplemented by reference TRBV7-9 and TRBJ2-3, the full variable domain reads DTGVSQNPRHKITKRGQNVTFRCDPISEHNRLYWYRQTLGQGPEFLTYFQNEAQLEKSRLLSDRFSAERPKGSFSTLEIQRTEQGDSAMYLCASSDVGTSGLTDTQYFGPGTRLTVL.

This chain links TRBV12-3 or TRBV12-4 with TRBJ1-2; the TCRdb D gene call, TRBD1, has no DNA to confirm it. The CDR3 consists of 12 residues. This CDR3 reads CASTPGVYGYTF.

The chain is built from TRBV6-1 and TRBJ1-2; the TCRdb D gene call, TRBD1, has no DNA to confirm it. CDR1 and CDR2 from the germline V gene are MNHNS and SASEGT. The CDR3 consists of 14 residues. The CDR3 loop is CASRPGQAPGGYTF.

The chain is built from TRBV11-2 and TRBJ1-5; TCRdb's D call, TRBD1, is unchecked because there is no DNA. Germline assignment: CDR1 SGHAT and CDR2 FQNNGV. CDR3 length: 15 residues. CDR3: CASSLESGTRQPQHF.

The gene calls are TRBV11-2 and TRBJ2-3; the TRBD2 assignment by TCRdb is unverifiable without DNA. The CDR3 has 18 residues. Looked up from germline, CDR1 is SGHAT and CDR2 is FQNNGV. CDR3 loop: CASSLELGGRGFTDTQYF.

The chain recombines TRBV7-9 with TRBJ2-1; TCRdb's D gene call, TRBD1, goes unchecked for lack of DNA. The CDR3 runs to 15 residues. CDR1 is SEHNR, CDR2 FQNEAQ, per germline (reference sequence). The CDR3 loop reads CASSSIQYRGNEQFF.

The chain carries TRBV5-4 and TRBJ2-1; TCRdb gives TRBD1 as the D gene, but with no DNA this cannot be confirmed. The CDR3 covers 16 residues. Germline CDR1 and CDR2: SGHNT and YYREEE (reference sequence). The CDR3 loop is CASSPVDGGTYNEQFF.

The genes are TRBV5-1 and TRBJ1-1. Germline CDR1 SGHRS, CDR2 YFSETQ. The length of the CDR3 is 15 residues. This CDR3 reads CASSLSGEYVTEAFF.

The CDR3 reads CAWSPDRVQETQYF. The rearrangement links TRBV30 to TRBJ2-5; TCRdb's D call, TRBD1, is unchecked because there is no DNA. Germline CDR1 GTSNPN, CDR2 SVGIG (reference sequence). CDR3 length: 14 residues.

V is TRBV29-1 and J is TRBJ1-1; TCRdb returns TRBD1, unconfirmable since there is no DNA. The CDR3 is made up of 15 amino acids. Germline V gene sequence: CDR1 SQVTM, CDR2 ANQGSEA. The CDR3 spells CSVGRNPAGDTEAFF.

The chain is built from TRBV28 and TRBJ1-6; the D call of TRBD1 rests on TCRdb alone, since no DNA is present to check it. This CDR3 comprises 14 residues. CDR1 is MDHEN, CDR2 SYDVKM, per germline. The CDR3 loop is CASSFVLYNSPLHF. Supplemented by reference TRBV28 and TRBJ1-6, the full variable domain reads DVKVTQSSRYLVKRTGEKVFLECVQDMDHENMFWYRQDPGLGLRLIYFSYDVKMKEKGDIPEGYSVSREKKERFSLILESASTNQTSMYLCASSFVLYNSPLHFGNGTRLTVT.

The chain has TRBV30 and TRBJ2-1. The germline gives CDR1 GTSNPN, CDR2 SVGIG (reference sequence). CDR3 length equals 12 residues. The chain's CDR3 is CAWSSGVFEQFF.

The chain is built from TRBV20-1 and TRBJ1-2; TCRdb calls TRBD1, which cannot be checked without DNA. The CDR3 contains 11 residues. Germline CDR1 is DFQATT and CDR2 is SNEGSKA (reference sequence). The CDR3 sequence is CSEGTAYGYTF.

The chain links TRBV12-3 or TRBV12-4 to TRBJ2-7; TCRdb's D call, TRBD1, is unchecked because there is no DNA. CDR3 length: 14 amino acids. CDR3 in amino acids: CASRGTGVPYEQYF.

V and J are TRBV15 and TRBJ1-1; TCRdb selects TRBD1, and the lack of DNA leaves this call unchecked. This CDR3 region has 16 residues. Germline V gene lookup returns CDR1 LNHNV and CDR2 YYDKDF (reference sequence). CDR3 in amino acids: CATSRELQGAGTEAFF.

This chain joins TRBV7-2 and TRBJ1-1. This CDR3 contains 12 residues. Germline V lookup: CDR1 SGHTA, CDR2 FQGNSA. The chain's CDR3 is CAGSLGGTEAFF.

CDR3 region: CASSFDGSSYNEQFF. The chain carries TRBV7-9 and TRBJ2-1. The CDR3 covers 15 residues. CDR1 is SEHNR and CDR2 is FQNEAQ in the germline V gene (reference sequence).

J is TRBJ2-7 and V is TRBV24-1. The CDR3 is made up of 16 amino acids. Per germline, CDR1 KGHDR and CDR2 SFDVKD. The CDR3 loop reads CATSDLSPGGSYEQYF.

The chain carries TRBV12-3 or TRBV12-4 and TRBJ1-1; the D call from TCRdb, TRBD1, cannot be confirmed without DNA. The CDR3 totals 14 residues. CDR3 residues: CASSPPRMNTEAFF.

The CDR3 here is CASSQDFDLNYGYTF. This chain uses TRBV4-3 with TRBJ1-2. This CDR3 region has 15 residues. The germline V gene encodes CDR1 LGHNA and CDR2 YSLEER.

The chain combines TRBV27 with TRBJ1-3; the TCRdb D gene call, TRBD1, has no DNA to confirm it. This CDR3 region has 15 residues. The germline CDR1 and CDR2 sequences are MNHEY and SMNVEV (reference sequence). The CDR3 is CASSVDRNSGNTIYF.

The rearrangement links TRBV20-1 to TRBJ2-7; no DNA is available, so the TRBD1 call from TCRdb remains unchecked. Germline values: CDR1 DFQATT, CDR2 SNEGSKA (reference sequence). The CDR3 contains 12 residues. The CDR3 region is CSAKPGGAEQYF.